The rows below give T cell receptor beta chains drawn from one sample of a study of cytomegalovirus exposure and HLA in healthy donors. This table comes from immunoSEQ multiplex PCR, and its TCRdb copy is limited to in-frame clones, with some not included. The sample lists 250,000 to 350,000 clones, approximately 90% occurring once. The material sequenced was PBMCs. All receptors come from a woman under 40 in good health and CMV-seropositive. Each CDR3 is given with its conserved first and last residue. The D gene is left open where the match is weak. Some rows mark clone size as missing; the rest say once, few, many or name a class of expanded clone.

cdr3_nt	cdr3_aa	j_call	v_call	clone_size	d_call
TGCGCCAGCAGCCGCAGATTACCGGGACTAGCGGGAGACCGCACAGATACGCAGTATTTT	CASSRRLPGLAGDRTDTQYF	TRBJ2-3	TRBV4-3	NA	TRBD2
TGTGCCAGCAGTGGTCCTGGAATAGAAAATGAGCAGTTCTTC	CASSGPGIENEQFF	TRBJ2-1	TRBV27	NA	NA
TGTGCCTGGAGCAGACTAGCGGTCAGCACAGATACGCAGTATTTT	CAWSRLAVSTDTQYF	TRBJ2-3	TRBV30	NA	TRBD2
TGTGCCAGCAGTTTATCGGGGGACAGGGCAGGGGAGACCCAGTACTTC	CASSLSGDRAGETQYF	TRBJ2-5	TRBV27	once	TRBD1
TGTGCCAGCAGCCCTAGAGGGGGGACTAGCGGGAGATCGGGCGAGCAGTACTTC	CASSPRGGTSGRSGEQYF	TRBJ2-7	TRBV11-3	NA	TRBD2
TGTGCCAGCCTTACCGACAGGGGGCACACTGAAGCTTTCTTT	CASLTDRGHTEAFF	TRBJ1-1	TRBV4-2	few	TRBD1
TGTGCCTGGGCTCCGGGACAGGGTTCGAATGGCTACACCTTC	CAWAPGQGSNGYTF	TRBJ1-2	TRBV30	NA	TRBD1
TGCAGCGCCGGGGACAGGGTCTACGAGCAGTACTTC	CSAGDRVYEQYF	TRBJ2-7	TRBV29-1	once	TRBD1
TGTGCCAGCAGTGAATACAGAGTCGGGGCAACTAATGAAAAACTGTTTTTT	CASSEYRVGATNEKLFF	TRBJ1-4	TRBV25-1	NA	NA
TGTGCCAGCAGTTCGCAAACGATACAGGGGGGGGAGCAGTACTTC	CASSSQTIQGGEQYF	TRBJ2-7	TRBV27	once	NA
TGTGCCAGCAGCCCAGAATTGGACGGGGGCACTGAAGCTTTCTTT	CASSPELDGGTEAFF	TRBJ1-1	TRBV7-3	NA	NA
TGTGCCAGCAGCCAACGGGCCCTCTTTTATGGCTACACCTTC	CASSQRALFYGYTF	TRBJ1-2	TRBV7-9	NA	NA
TGTGCCAGCAGCTCCCCGGGTGGGTATGGCTACACCTTC	CASSSPGGYGYTF	TRBJ1-2	TRBV5-6	NA	NA
TGTGCCAGCAGTTTACTCATCGGACTAGCGGGAGCCAGCTCCTACAATGAGCAGTTCTTC	CASSLLIGLAGASSYNEQFF	TRBJ2-1	TRBV27	NA	TRBD2
TGTGCCAGCAGCTTAGGGACAGGGGGCCCCACCGGGGAGCTGTTTTTT	CASSLGTGGPTGELFF	TRBJ2-2	TRBV7-6	NA	TRBD1
TGTGCCAGCAGTTGGGGACTGCCCCCTCGCACAGATACGCAGTATTTT	CASSWGLPPRTDTQYF	TRBJ2-3	TRBV6-6	NA	NA
TGCAGCGTTGAAGGGGGCGATTACGAGCAGTACTTC	CSVEGGDYEQYF	TRBJ2-7	TRBV29-1	NA	NA
TGTGCCAGCAGCTTAGCCGGGGCCACCAGTGAGCAGTTCTTC	CASSLAGATSEQFF	TRBJ2-1	TRBV11-2	NA	NA
TGTGCCAGCAGACGGACAGGGGCGAGCTCCTACGAGCAGTACTTC	CASRRTGASSYEQYF	TRBJ2-7	TRBV7-8	NA	TRBD1
TGTGCCTGGAGTAGGGGACAGGGCAACTACGAGCAGTACTTC	CAWSRGQGNYEQYF	TRBJ2-7	TRBV30	NA	TRBD1